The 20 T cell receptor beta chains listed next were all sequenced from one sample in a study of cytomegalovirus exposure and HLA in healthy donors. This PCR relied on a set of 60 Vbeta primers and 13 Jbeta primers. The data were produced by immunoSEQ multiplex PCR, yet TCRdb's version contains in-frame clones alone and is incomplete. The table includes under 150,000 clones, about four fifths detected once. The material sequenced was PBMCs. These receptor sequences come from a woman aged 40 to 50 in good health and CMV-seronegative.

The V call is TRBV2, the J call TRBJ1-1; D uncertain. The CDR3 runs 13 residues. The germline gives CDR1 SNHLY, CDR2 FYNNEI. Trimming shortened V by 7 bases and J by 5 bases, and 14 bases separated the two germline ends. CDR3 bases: TGTGCCAGCAATTTAGGGAGCGGGACTGAAGCTTTCTTT. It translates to CASNLGSGTEAFF.

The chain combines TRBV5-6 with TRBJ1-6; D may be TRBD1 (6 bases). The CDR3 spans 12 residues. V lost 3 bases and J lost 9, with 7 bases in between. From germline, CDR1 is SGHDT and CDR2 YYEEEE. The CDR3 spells CASSSQGSPLHF. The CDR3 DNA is TGTGCCAGCAGCTCACAGGGTTCACCCCTCCACTTT.

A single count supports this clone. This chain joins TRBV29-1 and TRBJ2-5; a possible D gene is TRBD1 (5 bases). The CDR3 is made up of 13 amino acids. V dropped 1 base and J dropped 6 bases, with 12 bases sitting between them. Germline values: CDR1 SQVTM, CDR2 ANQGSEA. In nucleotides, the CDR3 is TGCAGCGTTGAAGCCGCGGACAAAAAGACCCAGTACTTC. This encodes CSVEAADKKTQYF.

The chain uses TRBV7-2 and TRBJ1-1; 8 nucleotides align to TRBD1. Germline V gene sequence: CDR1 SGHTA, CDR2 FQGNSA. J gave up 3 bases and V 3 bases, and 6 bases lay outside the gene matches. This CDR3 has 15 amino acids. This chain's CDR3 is CASSFRGLSDTEAFF. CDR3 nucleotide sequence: TGTGCCAGCAGCTTCAGGGGGCTATCTGACACTGAAGCTTTCTTT. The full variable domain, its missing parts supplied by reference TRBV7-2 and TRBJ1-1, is GAGVSQSPSNKVTEKGKDVELRCDPISGHTALYWYRQSLGQGLEFLIYFQGNSAPDKSGLPSDRFSAERTGGSVSTLTIQRTQQEDSAVYLCASSFRGLSDTEAFFGQGTRLTVV.

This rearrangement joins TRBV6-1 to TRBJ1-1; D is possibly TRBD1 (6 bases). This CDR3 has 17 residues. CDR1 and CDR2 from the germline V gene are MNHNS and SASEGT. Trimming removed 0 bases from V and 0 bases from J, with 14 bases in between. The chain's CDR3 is CASSEAPGGAMNTEAFF. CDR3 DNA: TGTGCCAGCAGTGAAGCGCCCGGGGGGGCCATGAACACTGAAGCTTTCTTT.

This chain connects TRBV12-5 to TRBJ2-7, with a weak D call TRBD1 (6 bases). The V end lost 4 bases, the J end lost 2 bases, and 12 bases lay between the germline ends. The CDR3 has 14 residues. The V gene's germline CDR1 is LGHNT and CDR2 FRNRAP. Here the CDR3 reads CASGWDIRTYEQYF. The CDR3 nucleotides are TGTGCTAGTGGTTGGGACATCAGAACCTACGAGCAGTACTTC. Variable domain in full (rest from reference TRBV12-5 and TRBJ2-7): DARVTQTPRHKVTEMGQEVTMRCQPILGHNTVFWYRQTMMQGLELLAYFRNRAPLDDSGMPKDRFSAEMPDATLATLKIQPSEPRDSAVYFCASGWDIRTYEQYFGPGTRLTVT.

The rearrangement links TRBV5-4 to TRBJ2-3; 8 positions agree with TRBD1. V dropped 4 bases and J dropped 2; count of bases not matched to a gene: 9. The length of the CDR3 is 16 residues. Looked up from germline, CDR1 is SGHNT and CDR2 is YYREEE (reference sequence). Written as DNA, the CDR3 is TGTGCCAGCAGCGGCCGGACAGGGACTTACACAGATACGCAGTATTTT. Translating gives CASSGRTGTYTDTQYF. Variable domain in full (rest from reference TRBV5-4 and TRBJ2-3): ETGVTQSPTHLIKTRGQQVTLRCSSQSGHNTVSWYQQALGQGPQFIFQYYREEENGRGNFPPRFSGLQFPNYSSELNVNALELDDSALYLCASSGRTGTYTDTQYFGPGTRLTVL.

CDR3 residues: CASSPGTGPSRRNTEAFF. DNA for the CDR3: TGTGCCAGCAGCCCCGGGACAGGCCCCTCGCGTCGGAACACTGAAGCTTTCTTT. The genes are TRBV5-4 and TRBJ1-1, with 8 bases identical to TRBD1. The CDR3 has 18 residues. Trimming took 4 bases from V and 1 from J; bases not matched to a gene: 15. Germline CDR1 SGHNT, CDR2 YYREEE (reference sequence).

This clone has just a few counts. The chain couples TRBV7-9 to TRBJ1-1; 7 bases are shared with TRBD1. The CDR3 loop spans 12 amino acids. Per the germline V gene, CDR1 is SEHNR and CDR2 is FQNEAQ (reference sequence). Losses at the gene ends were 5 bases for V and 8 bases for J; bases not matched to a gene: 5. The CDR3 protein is CASSGTDREAFF. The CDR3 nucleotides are TGTGCCAGCAGCGGGACAGATAGGGAAGCTTTCTTT. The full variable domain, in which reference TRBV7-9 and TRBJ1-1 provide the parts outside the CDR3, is DTGVSQNPRHKITKRGQNVTFRCDPISEHNRLYWYRQTLGQGPEFLTYFQNEAQLEKSRLLSDRFSAERPKGSFSTLEIQRTEQGDSAMYLCASSGTDREAFFGQGTRLTVV.

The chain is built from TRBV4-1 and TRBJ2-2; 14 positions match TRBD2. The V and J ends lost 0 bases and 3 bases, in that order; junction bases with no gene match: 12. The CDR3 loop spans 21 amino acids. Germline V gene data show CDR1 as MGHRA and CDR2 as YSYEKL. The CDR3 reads CASSQDGPTSGGAIYTGELFF. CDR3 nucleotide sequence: TGCGCCAGCAGCCAAGACGGCCCGACTAGCGGGGGGGCTATTTACACCGGGGAGCTGTTTTTT.

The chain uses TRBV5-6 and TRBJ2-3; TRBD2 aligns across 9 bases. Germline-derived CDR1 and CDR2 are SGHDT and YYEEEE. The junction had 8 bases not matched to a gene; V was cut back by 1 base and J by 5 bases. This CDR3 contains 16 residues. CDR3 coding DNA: TGTGCCAGCAGCTTGCCCTCGCGGGAGGGGAAAGATACGCAGTATTTT. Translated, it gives CASSLPSREGKDTQYF.

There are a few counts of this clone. The CDR3 region has the DNA TGTGCCAGCAGCAAGCGGGAGGGTCGCTACGGGGAGCAGTTCTTC. The encoded protein is CASSKREGRYGEQFF. This chain joins TRBV7-2 and TRBJ2-1; 10 bases are shared with TRBD2. The length of the CDR3 is 15 residues. Trimming removed 5 bases from V and 10 bases from J; junction bases left unmatched: 11. Germline lookup yields CDR1 SGHTA and CDR2 FQGNSA.

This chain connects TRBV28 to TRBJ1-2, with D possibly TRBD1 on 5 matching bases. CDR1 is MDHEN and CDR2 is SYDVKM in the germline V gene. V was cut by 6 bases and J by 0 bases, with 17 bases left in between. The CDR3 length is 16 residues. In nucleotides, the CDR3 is TGTGCCAGCAGCCCCGCGGGGCAAAAACCTAACTATGGCTACACCTTC. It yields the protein CASSPAGQKPNYGYTF.

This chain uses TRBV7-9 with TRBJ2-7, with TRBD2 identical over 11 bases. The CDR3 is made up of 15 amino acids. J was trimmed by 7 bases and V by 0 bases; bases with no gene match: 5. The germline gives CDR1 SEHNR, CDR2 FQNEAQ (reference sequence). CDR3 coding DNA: TGTGCCAGCAGCTTAGCCGCTAGCGGGGGGCTTGAGCAGTACTTC. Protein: CASSLAASGGLEQYF.

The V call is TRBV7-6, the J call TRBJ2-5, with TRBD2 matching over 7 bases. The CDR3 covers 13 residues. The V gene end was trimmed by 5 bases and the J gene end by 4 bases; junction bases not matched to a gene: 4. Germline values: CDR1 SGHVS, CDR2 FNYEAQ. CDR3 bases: TGTGCCAGCAGCCTCCCGGGAGGAGAGACCCAGTACTTC. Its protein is CASSLPGGETQYF.

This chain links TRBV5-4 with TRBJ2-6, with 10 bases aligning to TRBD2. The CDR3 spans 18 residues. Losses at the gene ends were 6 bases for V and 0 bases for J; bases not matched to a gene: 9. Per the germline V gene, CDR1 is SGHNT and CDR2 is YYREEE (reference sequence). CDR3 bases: TGTGCCAGCACCCGGACTAGCGGTGTTGGCTCTGGGGCCAACGTCCTGACTTTC. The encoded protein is CASTRTSGVGSGANVLTF. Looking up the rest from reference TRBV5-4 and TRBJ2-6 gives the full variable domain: ETGVTQSPTHLIKTRGQQVTLRCSSQSGHNTVSWYQQALGQGPQFIFQYYREEENGRGNFPPRFSGLQFPNYSSELNVNALELDDSALYLCASTRTSGVGSGANVLTFGAGSRLTVL.

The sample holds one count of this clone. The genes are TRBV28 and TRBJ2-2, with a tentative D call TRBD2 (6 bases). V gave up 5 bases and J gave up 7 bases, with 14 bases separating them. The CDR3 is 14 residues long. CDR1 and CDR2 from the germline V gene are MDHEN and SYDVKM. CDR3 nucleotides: TGTGCCAGCAGTGGCCGGGGACTTATCGGGGAGCTGTTTTTT. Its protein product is CASSGRGLIGELFF. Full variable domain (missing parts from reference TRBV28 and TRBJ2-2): DVKVTQSSRYLVKRTGEKVFLECVQDMDHENMFWYRQDPGLGLRLIYFSYDVKMKEKGDIPEGYSVSREKKERFSLILESASTNQTSMYLCASSGRGLIGELFFGEGSRLTVL.

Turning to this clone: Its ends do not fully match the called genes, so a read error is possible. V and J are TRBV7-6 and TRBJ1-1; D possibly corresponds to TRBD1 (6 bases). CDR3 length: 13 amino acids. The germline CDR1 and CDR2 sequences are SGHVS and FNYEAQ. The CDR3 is CASSPSRDTGAFF. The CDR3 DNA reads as TGTGCCAGCAGCCCCAGCAGGGACACTGGAGCTTTCTTT.

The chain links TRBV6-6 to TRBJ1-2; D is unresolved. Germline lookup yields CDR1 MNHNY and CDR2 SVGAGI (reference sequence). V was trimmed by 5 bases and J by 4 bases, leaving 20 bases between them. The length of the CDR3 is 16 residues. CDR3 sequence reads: CASSTSGISRSYGYTF. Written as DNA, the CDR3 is TGTGCCAGCAGTACCTCGGGGATATCAAGGAGCTATGGCTACACCTTC.

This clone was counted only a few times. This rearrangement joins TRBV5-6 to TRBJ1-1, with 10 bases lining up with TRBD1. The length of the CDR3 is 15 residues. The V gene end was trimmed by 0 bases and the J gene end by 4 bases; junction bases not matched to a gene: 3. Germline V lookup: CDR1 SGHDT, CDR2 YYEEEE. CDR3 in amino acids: CASSLAGTGATEAFF. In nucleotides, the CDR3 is TGTGCCAGCAGCTTGGCCGGGACAGGGGCCACTGAAGCTTTCTTT.